The 23 T cell receptor beta chains in this list originate from one sample, sequenced in a study of blood T cell repertoires in COVID-19. The method was immunoSEQ multiplex PCR; TCRdb's version includes in-frame clones alone and lacks a portion of them. The table records 150,000 to 200,000 clones, 88% of them present only once. The sample was PBMCs or T cells enriched from blood (not recorded which). The source is a woman under 30 who had recovered from COVID-19.

V and J are TRBV29-1 and TRBJ2-3; tentatively, D is TRBD2 (5 bases). This CDR3 has 12 residues. Trimming shortened V by 6 bases and J by 1 base, and 8 bases separated the two germline ends. Germline-derived CDR1 and CDR2 are SQVTM and ANQGSEA. The CDR3 DNA is TGCAGCGTCGAGAGGGGCACAGATACGCAGTATTTT. It yields the protein CSVERGTDTQYF.

The V call is TRBV5-5, the J call TRBJ1-1; no definite D call. Germline CDR1 SGHKS, CDR2 YYEKEE (reference sequence). The V gene lost 1 base and the J gene lost 0 bases, with 7 bases spanning the gap. The CDR3 runs 14 residues. The CDR3 sequence is CASSLNSLNTEAFF. The CDR3 DNA is TGTGCCAGCAGCTTGAACAGCCTGAACACTGAAGCTTTCTTT.

V is TRBV5-4 and J is TRBJ2-2; D unclear. The ends were cut back, 0 bases at V and 4 bases at J, with 4 bases in the middle. This CDR3 is built from 13 residues. CDR1 and CDR2 from the germline V gene are SGHNT and YYREEE (reference sequence). The CDR3 loop reads CASSLASTGELFF. CDR3 nucleotides: TGTGCCAGCAGCTTGGCCAGCACCGGGGAGCTGTTTTTT. Combining the CDR3 with reference TRBV5-4 and TRBJ2-2 gives the whole variable domain ETGVTQSPTHLIKTRGQQVTLRCSSQSGHNTVSWYQQALGQGPQFIFQYYREEENGRGNFPPRFSGLQFPNYSSELNVNALELDDSALYLCASSLASTGELFFGEGSRLTVL.

For the CDR3, the DNA is TGTGCCACCAGTGACCCGACTAGATCGGAGCAGTTCTTC. Protein sequence: CATSDPTRSEQFF. The chain recombines TRBV24-1 with TRBJ2-1; TRBD2 might be the D (6 bases). Per germline, CDR1 KGHDR and CDR2 SFDVKD. Trimming stripped 4 bases from V and 10 bases from J, with 13 bases between. This CDR3 contains 13 residues.

The chain recombines TRBV19 with TRBJ1-2; TRBD1 aligns across 8 bases. CDR1 LNHDA and CDR2 SQIVND come from the germline V gene (reference sequence). The V segment lost 7 bases and the J segment 4 bases; nucleotides outside the gene matches: 8. The CDR3 is 14 residues long. In DNA form, the CDR3 reads TGTGCCAGTACCCTTCAGGGGGCAGGCTATGGCTACACCTTC. This translates into CASTLQGAGYGYTF. Supplemented by reference TRBV19 and TRBJ1-2, the full variable domain reads DGGITQSPKYLFRKEGQNVTLSCEQNLNHDAMYWYRQDPGQGLRLIYYSQIVNDFQKGDIAEGYSVSREKKESFPLTVTSAQKNPTAFYLCASTLQGAGYGYTFGSGTRLTVV.

The chain joins TRBV30 to TRBJ2-1; weak D call: TRBD2 (6 bases). CDR1 is GTSNPN and CDR2 is SVGIG in the germline V gene (reference sequence). Trimming took off 0 bases at V and 3 bases at J, with 12 bases between the two ends. The CDR3 sequence is 15 residues long. The DNA for the CDR3 is TGTGCCTGGAGTGTAGGGCTAGCGATCTACAATGAGCAGTTCTTC. It translates to CAWSVGLAIYNEQFF.

V usage is TRBV5-6 and J usage is TRBJ1-6; the D gene is possibly TRBD1 (5 bases). Germline CDR1 and CDR2: SGHDT and YYEEEE. Trimming stripped 2 bases from V and 0 bases from J, with 12 bases between. This CDR3 contains 17 residues. The CDR3 is CASSLGDSSSYNSPLHF. The CDR3, as DNA: TGTGCCAGCAGCTTAGGGGATTCGAGCTCCTATAATTCACCCCTCCACTTT. Full variable domain (missing parts from reference TRBV5-6 and TRBJ1-6): DAGVTQSPTHLIKTRGQQVTLRCSPKSGHDTVSWYQQALGQGPQFIFQYYEEEERQRGNFPDRFSGHQFPNYSSELNVNALLLGDSALYLCASSLGDSSSYNSPLHFGNGTRLTVT.

The chain employs TRBV5-1 and TRBJ2-2, with 9 bases fitting TRBD1. The CDR3 contains 15 residues. From germline, CDR1 is SGHRS and CDR2 YFSETQ. V shed 0 bases and J 6 bases; nucleotides not matched to a gene: 3. The CDR3 reads CASSLAGQGSGELFF. The CDR3 bases are TGCGCCAGCAGCTTGGCCGGACAGGGGTCCGGGGAGCTGTTTTTT.

The J gene is TRBJ1-3, the V gene TRBV6-4; unclear D gene. CDR1 is MRHNA, CDR2 SNTAGT, per germline. V was shortened by 5 bases and J by 4 bases, with 12 bases between the two germline ends. The length of the CDR3 is 14 residues. The CDR3 reads CASSPLIAGNTIYF. CDR3 coding DNA: TGTGCCAGCAGTCCACTAATTGCCGGAAACACCATATATTTT.

In its sample, this clone was seen a few times. This sequence joins TRBV11-1 and TRBJ1-1; 7 bases are shared with TRBD1. Germline CDR1 SGHAT, CDR2 FQDESV (reference sequence). The CDR3 has 15 residues. V was pared by 1 base and J by 10 bases, with 12 bases of the junction left unmatched. The CDR3 here is CASSLGGGPWKPAFF. The CDR3 nucleotides are TGTGCCAGCAGCTTAGGAGGGGGCCCTTGGAAGCCAGCTTTCTTT.

This chain joins TRBV5-1 and TRBJ2-5; 10 positions agree with TRBD2. The V and J ends lost 4 bases and 5 bases, in that order; junction bases with no gene match: 5. The V gene's germline CDR1 is SGHRS and CDR2 YFSETQ. The CDR3 is 14 amino acids. The CDR3 protein is CASSPSGSLETQYF. The CDR3, as DNA: TGCGCCAGCAGCCCTAGCGGGAGCTTGGAGACCCAGTACTTC.

The V and J genes are TRBV28 and TRBJ2-7; TRBD1 might be the D (8 bases). The length of the CDR3 is 14 residues. CDR1 MDHEN and CDR2 SYDVKM come from the germline V gene. V was pared by 7 bases and J by 5 bases, with 18 bases between. CDR3: CASNRWTGRDEQYF. The CDR3 nucleotides are TGTGCCAGCAACCGATGGACAGGGAGGGACGAGCAGTACTTC.

This chain links TRBV6-5 with TRBJ1-1, with D possibly TRBD1 on 6 matching bases. The length of the CDR3 is 14 residues. The germline gives CDR1 MNHEY, CDR2 SVGAGI. The V and J ends lost 5 bases and 0 bases respectively, with 10 bases between them. The CDR3 DNA reads as TGTGCCAGCAGTACAGGGAGGGTGAACACTGAAGCTTTCTTT. Translation: CASSTGRVNTEAFF.

This clone occurred a few times. The gene calls are TRBV7-8 and TRBJ1-1; D possibly corresponds to TRBD1 (6 bases). Germline V gives CDR1 SGHVS, CDR2 FQNEAQ. The V end was cut by 5 bases, the J end by 1 base, with 8 bases between. This CDR3 has 13 residues. As DNA, the CDR3 is TGTGCCAGCAGCCCGGGACAGAACACTGAAGCTTTCTTT. The encoded protein is CASSPGQNTEAFF.

The V call is TRBV5-6, the J call TRBJ1-5; TRBD1 is a possible D gene (6 bases). With 4 bases removed from V and 2 bases from J, the gap between germline ends came to 13 bases. The CDR3 totals 15 residues. CDR1 SGHDT and CDR2 YYEEEE come from the germline V gene. CDR3 loop: CASSDTGSGNQPQHF. In DNA form, the CDR3 reads TGTGCCAGCAGCGATACAGGGTCCGGCAATCAGCCCCAGCATTTT.

The chain employs TRBV28 and TRBJ1-5; the D gene is possibly TRBD1 (5 bases). Germline loops: CDR1 MDHEN, CDR2 SYDVKM. V lost 3 bases, J lost 6 bases, and 12 bases lay in between. The CDR3 is 14 amino acids. The chain's CDR3 is CASSLSQGLQPQHF. In DNA, the CDR3 is TGTGCCAGCAGTTTGAGTCAGGGCCTTCAGCCCCAGCATTTT.

The rearrangement links TRBV11-2 to TRBJ1-6; 9 positions agree with TRBD1. Trimming at V came to 4 bases and at J to 7 bases, leaving 5 bases not matched to a gene. The length of the CDR3 is 15 residues. Germline-derived CDR1 and CDR2 are SGHAT and FQNNGV. As DNA, the CDR3 is TGTGCCAGCAGCTGGGGACAGGGAGAGAATTCACCCCTCCACTTT. Its protein is CASSWGQGENSPLHF.

The table lists this clone with a few counts. This chain links TRBV6-5 with TRBJ1-5; 9 bases line up with TRBD1. This CDR3 contains 15 residues. V was pared by 7 bases and J by 6 bases, with 10 bases of the junction left unmatched. Germline V gene data show CDR1 as MNHEY and CDR2 as SVGAGI. The CDR3 DNA is TGTGCCAGCAAACCGGGACAGGGTGAGAGTCAGCCCCAGCATTTT. Translated: CASKPGQGESQPQHF.

The chain recombines TRBV5-6 with TRBJ2-5; D remains unclear. CDR1 SGHDT and CDR2 YYEEEE come from the germline V gene. Trimming shortened V by 0 bases and J by 5 bases, and 11 bases separated the two germline ends. The CDR3 contains 14 residues. In DNA, the CDR3 is TGTGCCAGCAGCTTGGATGTCGTAGAGGAGACCCAGTACTTC. Amino acids: CASSLDVVEETQYF.

The CDR3 protein is CASSFGSQASYGYTF. CDR3 sequence (DNA): TGTGCCAGCAGCTTCGGGTCACAGGCCTCCTATGGCTACACCTTC. The chain combines TRBV5-4 with TRBJ1-2; TRBD1 is a possible D gene (5 bases). CDR1 is SGHNT, CDR2 YYREEE, per germline (reference sequence). V lost 2 bases to trimming and J lost 4 bases, with 15 bases between them. This CDR3 spans 15 amino acids.

The chain joins TRBV6-2 or TRBV6-3 to TRBJ2-2, with 7 bases lining up with TRBD1. Trimming removed 4 bases from V and 4 bases from J; junction bases left unmatched: 6. The V gene's germline CDR1 is MNHEY and CDR2 SVGEGT. The CDR3 spans 15 residues. The CDR3 protein is CASSSHGQATGELFF. CDR3 bases: TGTGCCAGCAGTTCTCACGGACAGGCCACCGGGGAGCTGTTTTTT.

This sequence joins TRBV19 and TRBJ2-1; TRBD1 might be the D (5 bases). The CDR3 runs 15 residues. Germline lookup yields CDR1 LNHDA and CDR2 SQIVND (reference sequence). Trimming removed 5 bases from V and 0 bases from J, with 11 bases in between. The CDR3, as DNA: TGTGCCAGTAGTCCCGGACAACTCTCCTACAATGAGCAGTTCTTC. It is translated as CASSPGQLSYNEQFF.

The V and J genes are TRBV5-6 and TRBJ2-3; 7 bases are a match to TRBD2. The CDR3 has 15 amino acids. The trim removed 0 bases at V and 0 bases at J, leaving 1 base unmatched. Looked up from germline, CDR1 is SGHDT and CDR2 is YYEEEE. The CDR3 DNA reads TGTGCCAGCAGCTTGGTGCGGGAGAGCACAGATACGCAGTATTTT. Encoded protein: CASSLVRESTDTQYF.